The 5 T cell receptor beta chains in this list originate from one sample, sequenced in a study. Treg sorting used a CD4+CD25+CD127-/low gate. TCRdb fed the 5' RACE reads into MiXCR, producing one record per CDR3 protein. This table holds about 40,000 distinct CDR3 sequences, about 20% found once. Material: Tregs sorted from blood. These receptors were obtained from a female donor with breast cancer.

Comment on this clonotype: Since no conserved phenylalanine or tryptophan closes the CDR3, a read error is the likely cause. V and J are TRBV7-9 and TRBJ1-1; D gene ambiguous. Germline V gives CDR1 SEHNR, CDR2 FQNEAQ (reference sequence). This CDR3 comprises 13 residues. The CDR3 loop is CASSLAGNTGAFS. The CDR3 DNA is TGTGCCAGCAGCTTAGCCGGGAACACTGGAGCTTTCTCT.

This clonotype was seen more than once but under ten times. The genes are TRBV9 and TRBJ2-1, with D perhaps matching TRBD1 (6 bases). The germline V gene encodes CDR1 SGDLS and CDR2 YYNGEE. The CDR3 length is 14 residues. The germline V and J ends were trimmed by 4 bases and 0 bases, with 8 bases remaining between them. CDR3 nucleotides: TGTGCCAGCAGCTTGGACAGCTCCTACAATGAGCAGTTCTTC. This encodes CASSLDSSYNEQFF.

A remark on this clonotype: A much larger clone lies one base from this, so it may be a read error. CDR3 nucleotide sequence: TGTGCCAGCAGTTGCTCTATAACAGAGATCTATGGCTACACCTTC. As protein: CASSCSITEIYGYTF. J is TRBJ1-2 and V is TRBV6-5; no clear D. Deletions cut 4 bases from V and 4 bases from J, with 16 bases between. CDR3 length: 15 amino acids. Germline-derived CDR1 and CDR2 are MNHEY and SVGAGI.

A word on this clonotype: A much larger clone differs by one base, so this may be a read error. V usage is TRBV6-4 and J usage is TRBJ2-3; no clear D gene. The CDR3 has 14 residues. The V gene's germline CDR1 is MRHNA and CDR2 SNTAGT. CDR3 amino acids: CASSDGVGADTKYF. The CDR3 region has the DNA TGTGCCAGCAGTGATGGGGTTGGCGCAGATACGAAGTATTTT.

This clonotype was seen many times. The rearrangement joins TRBV6-1 to TRBJ2-3, with a weak D call TRBD2 (5 bases). Trimming took off 7 bases at V and 1 base at J, with 15 bases between the two ends. This CDR3 contains 15 residues. Germline CDR1 MNHNS, CDR2 SASEGT. CDR3 protein: CASTPRGGGTDTQYF. The CDR3 nucleotides are TGTGCCAGCACCCCCCGGGGTGGGGGCACAGATACGCAGTATTTT.